This TCR beta chain appears in the sequencing data of a study of post-analysis software for immune sequencing data (dated by TCRdb to about 2015). For the wider study: Recorded disease courses included relapsing-remitting, secondary progressive and progressive-relapsing multiple sclerosis, with some patients lacking subtype annotation. The multiple sclerosis patient repertoires were compared with roughly twelve previously published healthy control repertoires from donors aged about 6 to 28 years. A subset of samples was prepared in parallel using single-end sample barcoding, then pooled and co-amplified after Illumina adapter ligation.

Study-level results and caveats: A few TRBV segments, including TRBV5-6, TRBV5-1 and TRBV20-1, were significantly more frequent in patients than controls. Significantly lower normalized Chao1 diversity was found in multiple sclerosis patients than in controls, suggesting substantial peripheral T-cell clonal expansion. Direct clustering with F measure showed strong co-clustering of samples prepared in the same batch, prompting a batch-effect correction. The multiple sclerosis patient group was slightly younger than the control group.

The library was made by PCR. The sequencer listed for this sample is Illumina HiSeq 2500. Unique molecular identifiers were incorporated into TCR beta cDNA libraries to reduce PCR and sequencing biases. Per 1 to 10 million input T cells, 500,000 or so cDNA molecules were obtained, such that each molecule approximated one T cell. Patient libraries were prepared and sequenced with the same protocol used for the earlier healthy control dataset. Samples belonging to the same batch were prepared together, multiplexed and sequenced on a shared HiSeq lane. Regarding the original processing steps: Raw barcoded reads were processed with MIGEC, discarding single-read molecular identifier groups before consensus assembly and CDR3 extraction. VDJtools was used for post-analysis of the clonotype tables, with diversity normalized by down-sampling every dataset to the smallest sample size. To correct batch-related cross-sample contamination, repertoire overlap clustering matched CDR3 amino acid sequences but not nucleotide sequences. TCRdb trimmed public reads at Q25 via fastp, called clones via MiXCR and kept in-frame beta chains. CDR3 protein duplicates are merged, each entry listing the most common genes and DNA. In this record, the V and J calls reflect TCRdb's handling and not the investigators' own analysis. The sample table holds under 200,000 distinct CDR3 sequences, of which 35% to 40% were seen once. The ten largest clonotypes hold under 30% of the sample.

The sample's time point label is to be understood as: second blood draw from one MS patient after hematopoietic stem cell transplantation. To demonstrate the VDJtools post-analysis software, TCR beta repertoires were profiled from the peripheral blood of roughly 12 young patients with multiple sclerosis. Multiple sclerosis patients were children and adolescents aged about 6 to 15 years. The CDR3 spans 15 residues, from the cysteine through the phenylalanine. Only CDR3 DNA is held: 45 bases, read in frame from base 1. Comments on this clonotype: Its antigen is unknown. Base qualities are not recorded, but no much larger clone differs from it by a single base.

This specimen was blood, taken after autologous hematopoietic stem cell transplantation. The source is a girl aged 10-17 years with multiple sclerosis. Donor details come from another sample of the same person, matched by shared clones. The sequence links TRBV21-1 to TRBJ2-1; the table's D call TRBD2 went unverified against the DNA. TRBV21-1 is a pseudogene locus. This receptor carries the CDR3 CASSKGLAEDNEQFF. The DNA is TGTGCCAGCAGCAAGGGGCTAGCGGAGGACAATGAGCAGTTCTTC.